This T cell receptor beta chain was sequenced for a study of siplizumab effects on memory and regulatory T cells (dated by TCRdb to between 2018 and 2021). Looking at the study overall: The study examined how the anti-CD2 antibody siplizumab affects alloreactive T-cell subsets in allogeneic mixed lymphocyte reactions built from human PBMCs.

Sorted unstimulated T cells and proliferating T cells recovered from mixed lymphocyte reactions underwent TCRbeta CDR3 sequencing. Fresh whole blood from 9 to 10 HLA-typed healthy donors served as the source for isolating PBMCs. To map where alloreactive clones came from, unstimulated CD4+ regulatory T cells were FACS-sorted. Note on this clone: Its antigen target is currently unknown. The record has no base qualities; no much larger clone is one base away.

The CDR3, from cysteine to phenylalanine, totals 13 residues. Of the read, only the CDR3 DNA is kept; its 39 bases are in frame from base 1. V gives up 3 bases and J gives up 1 base, and the segment between their germline ends measures 6 bases. CDR1 and CDR2 (SQVTM, ANQGSEA) derive from the germline V gene. To prepare the library, the immunoSEQ multiplex PCR assay was applied. The deep sequencing platform assayed about 91,000 TCR templates per sample. Genomic DNA extracted from sorted T cells was the material used for TCRbeta CDR3 sequencing. In the authors' own workflow: The R programming language was used for the clonal analysis of the TCRbeta CDR3 data. Alloreactive CD4+ and CD8+ clones were defined by comparing unstimulated samples with post-reaction CFSE-low samples. Regulatory or non-regulatory origin of alloreactive CD4+ clones was assigned by matching sequences to the sorted unstimulated Treg and non-Treg repertoires. TCRdb stores this immuneACCESS table with in-frame sequences only. Part of the clones is absent; in the studies checked, under half of the shortfall reflects unresolved V genes, and no reason is known for the rest. D and trimming come from the DNA, and the V and J calls and clone size come from that table. For this sample there are about 100,000 clones; around 90% appear just once. Approximately 0.71% of the sample comes from the top ten.

The study at large found these results: Greater diversity appeared to be present in unstimulated naive T cells than in memory T cells, and a substantial contribution to the alloresponse seemed to be made by naive cells. In reactions with siplizumab, an average of approximately 69% of mappable alloreactive CD4+ clones were Treg-derived, compared with around 28% in control reactions. Siplizumab significantly lowered the cumulative frequency of alloreactive sequences that could be traced to unstimulated CD4+ memory T cells. Roughly 80-97% of proliferating CD4+ or CD8+ clones could not be assigned a naive or memory phenotype. Because sequences below about 10^-5 frequency were poorly captured, only a minor fraction of alloreactive clones could be mapped to unstimulated subsets. Whether proliferating Tregs from siplizumab cultures actually had suppressive function was not functionally confirmed.

The rearrangement combines TRBV29-1 with TRBJ1-4; TRBD1 is perhaps the D gene, given 5 matching bases. The TCR originated in a human donor in good health. The specimen was Tregs sorted from blood. The CDR3 loop reads CSVEGETNEKLFF. The DNA reads as follows: TGCAGCGTTGAGGGGGAAACTAATGAAAAACTGTTTTTT.